This entry lists 2 T cell receptor beta chains sequenced from one sample in a study of identical twins. Each CDR3 protein gets one entry after TCRdb re-called the 5' RACE reads with MiXCR. The table has 500,000 to 600,000 distinct CDR3 sequences, around 20% seen once; the top ten hold around 1%. In addition, the sample was reused for a study of T cells expressing NK-cell markers.

Sequencing used CD4+ T cells sorted from blood. The receptor source for this set is a woman between 18 and 30 years old in good health.

On this clonotype itself: One end of the junction does not line up with germline, which may come from a read error. V is TRBV7-2 and J is TRBJ2-7, with TRBD2 identical over 12 bases. Germline CDR1 is SGHTA and CDR2 is FQGNSA. CDR3 length: 16 amino acids. CDR3 sequence (DNA): TGTGCCAGCAGCTTAGAGGCTAGCGGGAGGGCTTACGAGCCGTACTTC. Translated: CASSLEASGRAYEPYF.

Ten or more counts support this clonotype. The genes are TRBV5-1 and TRBJ2-2; 7 nucleotides align to TRBD2. Germline trimming cut 4 bases from V and 4 bases from J; bases unmatched to any gene: 10. The germline V gene has CDR1 SGHRS and CDR2 YFSETQ. The CDR3 is made up of 16 amino acids. CDR3: CASSESSGGFTGELFF. Here the CDR3 DNA reads TGCGCCAGCAGCGAATCTAGCGGAGGATTCACCGGGGAGCTGTTTTTT.